This T cell receptor beta chain was sequenced during a study of blood T cells in healthy people across ages (dated by TCRdb to the mid-2010s). For context, the study as a whole: In model experiments, roughly one uniquely barcoded TCR beta cDNA molecule per two T cells was captured by template switching. To track age-related changes in TCR beta repertoire diversity, the study relied on deep sequencing normalized with unique cDNA molecular identifiers. The donors were divided into four age groups: young (average roughly 15 years), middle-aged (about 40), aged (roughly 66) and long-lived (about 79). To avoid experimental bias, donors of different ages were spread randomly across the sequencing lanes. For two donors (one aged 18 to 29 and one aged 80 or older), the study analyzed two additional independent replicas of 1 million unique cDNA reads from the same blood draw.

The receptor library was made with 5' RACE. Sequenced using an Illumina HiSeq 2500. A second PCR of 7 to 11 cycles was performed with a sample-barcoded 5' primer and a J-beta primer mix. A unique molecular identifier was introduced onto each TCR beta cDNA molecule by a template-switch 5' adaptor carrying 12 random nucleotides. At least 2.5 million CDR3-containing paired-end reads were obtained from each sample. The Mint cDNA synthesis kit, primed by a TRBC-specific oligonucleotide, was used to synthesize first-strand cDNA from all RNA. Following uracil-DNA glycosylase treatment, a first 18-cycle PCR with universal primers M1SS and BC2_uni_R was performed on all cDNA. The authors' analysis ran thus. For normalization, 1 million high-quality reads, each with a distinct molecular identifier, were randomly selected from each sample. Instead of being binned into consensus sequences, reads that shared molecular identifiers were thrown out. MiTCR, set to a Q25 quality threshold and the strictest error-elimination algorithm, was used for CDR3 identification, clonotype clustering and error correction. A nonparametric unseen species model with Euler transformation was used to estimate lower-bound total TCR beta diversity. TCRdb took the public reads, trimmed them with fastp at Q25, ran MiXCR for clone calling and kept in-frame beta chains. Records with the same CDR3 protein are collapsed into one entry carrying the most frequent genes and DNA. For this entry, the V and J calls and clone size follow TCRdb and not the study's own pipeline. This sample is represented by about 780,000 distinct CDR3 sequences; less than 60% of them were singletons. The top ten clonotypes cover about a sixth of the sample.

What the study reported, not specific to this receptor: Observed TCR beta diversity per million T cells fell roughly linearly with age, and a significant reduction was already apparent by age about 38. Observed TCR beta diversity correlated strongly with the percentage of naive T cells measured by flow cytometry. Estimates of total diversity based on one million sequenced T cells were considered lower bounds and underestimates. Since profiling was done on bulk unsorted PBMCs, naive and antigen-experienced compartments could not be conclusively compared. Compared with the aged group, the long-lived group had more naive CD4+ T cells, fewer expanded clones and increased TCR diversity, suggesting age selection. Because the CMV infection status of the donors was unknown, age-related changes in expanded clonotypes may potentially have been confounded.

Points on this clonotype: Its recognized antigen is unknown. Per-nucleotide qualities are absent, and no much larger clonotype sits a single base away.

Systemically healthy Caucasian individuals from Russia, approximately 39 in total and aged about 6 to 90 years, were included as donors. Each donor gave ten milliliters of peripheral blood, collected into EDTA-treated Vacutainer tubes. Ficoll-Paque density-gradient centrifugation was used to isolate PBMCs, with at least 6 million per sample. Trizol reagent was used to extract total RNA from PBMCs, with at least 6 micrograms per sample. For every donor, an aliquot of PBMCs went through flow cytometry to measure the percentages of naive CD45RAhigh/CD27high T cells. According to the germline V gene (reference sequence), CDR1 reads LGHDT and CDR2 reads YNNKEL. Taken from cysteine to phenylalanine, the CDR3 has 15 residues. Solely the CDR3 DNA is kept, with 45 bases framed from the first base. At the junction V is shortened by 6 bases and J by 1 base; bases outside the gene matches: 5.

This clonotype was obtained from an elderly man in good health. Sequencing input: blood. This chain is built from TRBV3-1 and TRBJ2-3, with TRBD2 identical over 9 junction bases. The DNA reads TGTGCCAGCAGGCCTGGCGGGAGGGGCACAGATACGCAGTATTTT. Its product reads: CASRPGGRGTDTQYF.